This T cell receptor beta chain was observed in a study of Ad26.COV2.S vaccination and SARS-CoV-2 variants. Turning to the study itself: Ad26.COV2.S given intramuscularly, once or twice 56 days apart.

Details on this clone: Its specificity is not known.

Clones were read by immunoSEQ multiplex PCR, and TCRdb kept only the in-frame ones, dropping some. Among almost 400,000 clones listed, 75% to 90% were seen once. The germline V gene encodes CDR1 MDHEN and CDR2 SYDVKM. The length of the CDR3 is 15 residues. Unmatched junction bases numbered 11, after V lost 7 bases and J lost 5 bases. Described treatment: around 19 received Ad26.COV2.S at low or high dose, single or two shots; several received placebo; per-sample allocation not given. Specimen acquisition occurred on day 63 following the initial vaccine or placebo injection. Boston provided a donor who was an adult aged 18-55 years. Findings of the study overall: Non-spike TCR breadth did not differ much between vaccine and placebo recipients. Considerable breadth of spike-specific CD8+ and CD4+ T cell responses has reportedly been documented following vaccination.

Sample: peripheral blood, taken in a trial of Ad26.COV2.S vaccine versus placebo. The chain is built from TRBV28 and TRBJ2-7, with 10 bases matching TRBD1. The clonotype originates from a person between 18 and 65 years old who received the Ad26.COV2.S COVID-19 vaccine or a placebo. CDR3 in amino acids: CASTRDRGTRDEQYF. CDR3 coding DNA: TGTGCCAGCACTCGGGACAGGGGCACACGAGACGAGCAGTACTTC.